This T cell receptor beta chain was profiled in a study of shared clonotypes between healthy human individuals. The overall study: Serving as donors were a couple of women and a few men, whose ages spanned 18 to 49.

Sequencing was at deep level. TCRdb's copy holds only in-frame clones and misses some; the assay was immunoSEQ multiplex PCR. The table shows hundreds of thousands of clones, with about 90% occurring only once. Naive CD8 cells lacked CD45RO, underwent positive selection for CCR7 and left out terminally differentiated effector memory CD45RA+ cells. The CDR3 contains 17 residues. Germline CDR1 and CDR2: MNHEY and SMNVEV (reference sequence). The V gene end was trimmed by 5 bases and the J gene end by 0 bases; junction bases not matched to a gene: 10. Sequencing used naive CD8+ T cells sorted from blood. J is TRBJ2-3 and V is TRBV27; 8 nucleotides agree with TRBD2. This receptor was obtained from a man in his thirties or forties in good health. In nucleotides, the CDR3 is TGTGCCAGCAGTCGCCCGGCAGCGGGAGCTAGCACAGATACGCAGTATTTT. Translated: CASSRPAAGASTDTQYF.